These 17 T cell receptor beta chains were all obtained from the same sample, sequenced in a study of shared clonotypes between healthy human individuals. The method was immunoSEQ multiplex PCR; TCRdb's version includes in-frame clones alone and lacks a portion of them. This table has about 470,000 clones, about 76% appearing once. Sequencing was done on a sample of PBMCs. These receptors were taken from a woman aged 35 to 49 in good health. Some clones in this sample may be carry-over from other donors' samples.

This chain joins TRBV15 and TRBJ2-5; TRBD2 agrees at 7 bases. The J call could be wrong; TRBJ2-7 is a better fit for the DNA end. The germline V gene encodes CDR1 LNHNV and CDR2 YYDKDF (reference sequence). The CDR3 is 15 amino acids. CDR3 in DNA: TGTGCCACCAGCAGAGAGGGAGGGAGCTCCTACGAGCAGTACTTC. Protein product: CATSREGGSSYEQYF.

This clone was detected a few times. This chain uses TRBV7-2 with TRBJ2-2; the D gene is possibly TRBD2 (5 bases). Germline assignment: CDR1 SGHTA and CDR2 FQGNSA. This CDR3 spans 15 amino acids. Deletions cut 5 bases from V and 6 bases from J, with 16 bases between. CDR3 sequence: CASSTYTRIAGELFF. The CDR3 nucleotides read TGTGCCAGCAGCACCTATACTAGAATCGCCGGGGAGCTGTTTTTT.

The CDR3 DNA follows: TGTGCCAGCAGCCGACAGACAGGGGGCACAGATACGCAGTATTTT. Amino acid sequence: CASSRQTGGTDTQYF. The genes are TRBV5-4 and TRBJ2-3; TRBD1 agrees at 8 bases. The ends lost 4 bases at V and 1 base at J; junction bases unmatched: 5. CDR3 length: 15 amino acids. Germline CDR1 SGHNT, CDR2 YYREEE (reference sequence).

The V call is TRBV9, the J call TRBJ2-7; TRBD2 agrees at 7 bases. With 2 bases clipped from V and 1 base from J, the junction kept 6 bases outside the gene matches. CDR1 and CDR2 (germline): SGDLS, YYNGEE. The CDR3 has 15 residues. The CDR3 spells CASSVLGGSSYEQYF. In DNA, the CDR3 is TGTGCCAGCAGCGTCCTTGGCGGGAGTTCCTACGAGCAGTACTTC.

This clone has ten or more counts. This chain uses TRBV28 with TRBJ1-2; perhaps TRBD1 as D (5 bases). Germline V CDR1 and CDR2: MDHEN, SYDVKM. Trimming left V 4 bases short and J 1 base short, with 7 bases between. This CDR3 is built from 13 residues. CDR3 residues: CASSYGGNYGYTF. The CDR3 nucleotides read TGTGCCAGCAGTTACGGGGGTAACTATGGCTACACCTTC.

This clone has only a few counts. The chain combines TRBV2 with TRBJ2-7; 10 nucleotides match TRBD2. The V gene's germline CDR1 is SNHLY and CDR2 FYNNEI. V dropped 5 bases and J dropped 3; count of bases not matched to a gene: 4. This CDR3 has 14 amino acids. CDR3 sequence: CASSRTSGYYEQYF. In nucleotides, the CDR3 is TGTGCCAGCAGTAGGACTAGCGGTTACTACGAGCAGTACTTC.

In nucleotides, the CDR3 is TGTGCCAGCAGCCCCGAGGGCAAACCCGACCAAAACGGGCCCCAGCATTTT. As protein: CASSPEGKPDQNGPQHF. The V gene is TRBV21-1, the J gene TRBJ1-5. TRBV21-1 is flagged as a pseudogene. CDR3 length: 17 residues.

The V and J genes are TRBV10-3 and TRBJ2-1; 7 bases align to TRBD2. The germline V gene encodes CDR1 ENHRY and CDR2 SYGVKD. This CDR3 is built from 14 residues. V was pared by 10 bases and J by 7 bases, with 13 bases of the junction left unmatched. CDR3 region: CATDSGGRINEQFF. The CDR3 DNA reads as TGTGCCACTGATTCGGGGGGACGGATTAATGAGCAGTTCTTC.

This rearrangement joins TRBV29-1 to TRBJ2-7, with a tentative D call TRBD2 (5 bases). The CDR3 runs to 13 residues. Between the trimmed V and J ends, which lost 2 bases and 5 bases, there was a span of 13 bases. In germline, CDR1 is SQVTM, CDR2 ANQGSEA. CDR3 nucleotide sequence: TGCAGCGTTGAAACCCGGGGTTATGACGAGCAGTACTTC. This gives the protein CSVETRGYDEQYF.

The chain has TRBV7-2 and TRBJ1-5; D is uncertain. The CDR3 sequence is 15 residues long. Per germline, CDR1 SGHTA and CDR2 FQGNSA. V was pared by 0 bases and J by 0 bases, with 6 bases between. The CDR3 DNA follows: TGTGCCAGCAGCTTAGCCCTATATAGCAATCAGCCCCAGCATTTT. As protein: CASSLALYSNQPQHF.

The J gene is TRBJ2-1, the V gene TRBV7-3, with a weak D call TRBD2 (6 bases). Trimming removed 5 bases at V and 6 bases at J, with 23 bases between. CDR3 length: 17 residues. The germline V gene encodes CDR1 SGHTA and CDR2 FQGTGA. The CDR3 nucleotides are TGTGCCAGCAGCAAGATCGGGGGAAGCAAAGGTTTCAATGAGCAGTTCTTC. It translates to CASSKIGGSKGFNEQFF.

This clone was detected only a few times. V gene TRBV5-1 combines with J gene TRBJ1-1; 7 bases line up with TRBD1. The junction had 5 bases not matched to a gene; V was cut back by 4 bases and J by 5 bases. Germline CDR1 is SGHRS and CDR2 is YFSETQ. The length of the CDR3 is 13 residues. In nucleotides, the CDR3 is TGCGCCAGCAGCCGTGACAGGGTAACTGAAGCTTTCTTT. This gives the protein CASSRDRVTEAFF.

The chain is built from TRBV10-3 and TRBJ1-1; TRBD1 matches at 10 bases. The CDR3 has 17 residues. Per germline, CDR1 ENHRY and CDR2 SYGVKD. The trim removed 6 bases at V and 0 bases at J, leaving 10 bases unmatched. The CDR3 DNA reads TGTGCCATCAGCCCTAGACAGGGGGCAGGGATGAACACTGAAGCTTTCTTT. The encoded protein is CAISPRQGAGMNTEAFF.

The chain recombines TRBV6-5 with TRBJ1-1, with D maybe TRBD1 (6 bases). The V gene lost 5 bases and the J gene lost 10 bases, with 17 bases spanning the gap. Germline CDR1 MNHEY, CDR2 SVGAGI. The CDR3 is 13 amino acids. The CDR3 DNA reads as TGTGCCAGCAGTCCGAACGGGGGGGGCCGAGCTTTCTTT. Protein product: CASSPNGGGRAFF.

This clone was found many times. V and J are TRBV7-3 and TRBJ2-3; 7 bases map to TRBD1. From germline, CDR1 is SGHTA and CDR2 FQGTGA. V lost 5 bases, J lost 1 base, and 3 bases stayed unmatched. CDR3 length equals 14 residues. The CDR3 here is CASSRGQGTDTQYF. CDR3 in DNA: TGTGCCAGCAGCCGTGGACAGGGCACAGATACGCAGTATTTT.

The chain employs TRBV5-1 and TRBJ2-2; 9 bases align to TRBD1. The trim removed 5 bases at V and 0 bases at J, leaving 5 bases unmatched. CDR3 length equals 16 residues. Germline V gene lookup returns CDR1 SGHRS and CDR2 YFSETQ. CDR3 bases: TGCGCCAGCAGGTCACAGGGGGCGCCGAACACCGGGGAGCTGTTTTTT. Amino acid sequence: CASRSQGAPNTGELFF.

This rearrangement joins TRBV19 to TRBJ2-1; no clear D. The CDR3 sequence is 16 residues long. With 6 bases removed from V and 8 bases from J, the gap between germline ends came to 23 bases. Per the germline V gene, CDR1 is LNHDA and CDR2 is SQIVND (reference sequence). This CDR3 reads CASSISPGPVGDEQFF. CDR3 in DNA: TGTGCCAGTAGCATTTCCCCCGGCCCAGTTGGCGATGAGCAGTTCTTC.